This T cell receptor beta chain was obtained from a study of shared T cell receptors in the human thymus. This clone was seen just once. Profiled with immunoSEQ multiplex PCR; TCRdb holds only in-frame clones, not every one. The sample records about 380,000 clones, 95% being singletons. The trim removed 4 bases at V and 4 bases at J, leaving 17 bases unmatched. Per germline, CDR1 MNHEY and CDR2 SMNVEV (reference sequence). The CDR3 consists of 21 residues. Sample: thymocytes. The clonotype comes from a human donor. The chain has TRBV27 and TRBJ2-3, with TRBD2 matching over 16 bases. CDR3 bases: TGTGCCAGCAGTTCCTCGCTCGGGACTAGCGGGAGGGCCACCCCTTCAGATACGCAGTATTTT. Protein sequence: CASSSSLGTSGRATPSDTQYF.